This T cell receptor beta chain was found in a study of T cell responses to AZD1222 COVID-19 vaccine. Recipients boosted at about 4 weeks or about 12 weeks are pooled. TCRdb's copy holds only in-frame clones and misses some; the assay was immunoSEQ multiplex PCR. Here the sample spans under 130,000 clones, roughly nine tenths being singletons. V was clipped by 1 base and J by 6 bases; unmatched bases: 10. CDR1 is SGHDN, CDR2 FVKESK, per germline. The CDR3 spans 16 residues. The study, taken as a whole, reports: The donor group comprised mostly white British people and more females; the analysis possibly underestimated clonal diversity. Vaccination with two AZD1222 doses was followed by a rise in Spike-specific TCR breadth and depth.

Turning to this clone: Its matching antigen is unknown.

The receptor's source is an adult who received the AZD1222 COVID-19 vaccine. The chain uses TRBV14 and TRBJ1-2; 8 bases are shared with TRBD1. The sequences come from peripheral blood, collected 28 days after the second AZD1222 dose. The CDR3 is CASSQGFPGGLNGYTF. The CDR3 DNA sequence: TGTGCCAGCAGCCAAGGGTTCCCAGGGGGCTTAAATGGCTACACCTTC.